The 6 T cell receptor beta chains reported below all come from one sample, sequenced in a study of T-cell memory formation after mild COVID-19. TCRdb re-called the 5' RACE reads through MiXCR, storing one row per CDR3 protein. This sample carries some 86,000 distinct CDR3 sequences, approximately 25% of them seen once, and the ten largest clones take roughly 39%. Sequenced input: PBMCs or a T cell subset sorted from them (not recorded which). The receptors were sampled from a man aged 18 to 35 who had mild COVID-19 (a few samples of this study predate the infection). Cell type and time point are not known.

The chain uses TRBV20-1 and TRBJ2-3, with no clear D. Trimming removed 6 bases from V and 0 bases from J, with 10 bases in between. The CDR3 length is 13 residues. In germline, CDR1 is DFQATT, CDR2 SNEGSKA (reference sequence). CDR3 sequence (DNA): TGCAGTGCACCTTACCTAAGCACAGATACGCAGTATTTT. It codes for CSAPYLSTDTQYF.

This clonotype was seen only a few times. The rearrangement joins TRBV5-4 to TRBJ2-1, with a tentative D call TRBD2 (5 bases). This CDR3 is 13 amino acids long. CDR1 is SGHNT and CDR2 is YYREEE in the germline V gene (reference sequence). V dropped 2 bases and J dropped 9 bases, with 12 bases sitting between them. The CDR3 DNA is TGTGCCAGCAGCTTCGGTGGAAGCGGTGAGCAGTTCTTC. Encoded protein: CASSFGGSGEQFF.

This clonotype has only a few counts. The chain links TRBV27 to TRBJ2-7; TRBD1 agrees at 10 bases. The CDR3 totals 12 residues. Looked up from germline, CDR1 is MNHEY and CDR2 is SMNVEV (reference sequence). V was pared by 10 bases and J by 9 bases, with 9 bases of the junction left unmatched. Here the CDR3 DNA reads TGTGCCACCGGGGACAGGGGAGTAGGGCAGTACTTC. Residues: CATGDRGVGQYF.

The sample holds many counts of this clonotype. The rearrangement uses TRBV7-9 and TRBJ1-1; the D gene is possibly TRBD1 (6 bases). V was shortened by 5 bases and J by 1 base, with 17 bases between the two germline ends. Germline V gives CDR1 SEHNR, CDR2 FQNEAQ (reference sequence). CDR3 size: 16 residues. CDR3 loop: CASSLRGRGSNTEAFF. CDR3 sequence (DNA): TGTGCCAGCAGCCTCAGGGGCCGCGGGTCGAACACTGAAGCTTTCTTT.

The rearrangement joins TRBV7-6 to TRBJ2-3; 8 bases agree with TRBD1. Germline V gene data show CDR1 as SGHVS and CDR2 as FNYEAQ. The CDR3 extends over 16 amino acids. Unmatched junction bases numbered 6, after V lost 1 base and J lost 3 bases. As DNA, the CDR3 is TGTGCCAGCAGCTTAGGGACAGGGCGGTTTACAGATACGCAGTATTTT. This sequence encodes CASSLGTGRFTDTQYF.

The V and J genes are TRBV6-5 and TRBJ2-7; 9 bases match TRBD1. J lost 4 bases, V lost 2 bases, and 15 bases had no gene match. This CDR3 contains 18 residues. Germline V gives CDR1 MNHEY, CDR2 SVGAGI. The chain's CDR3 is CASSYRGGQGSIQYEQYF. The CDR3, as DNA: TGTGCCAGCAGTTACCGCGGGGGACAGGGATCAATACAGTACGAGCAGTACTTC.